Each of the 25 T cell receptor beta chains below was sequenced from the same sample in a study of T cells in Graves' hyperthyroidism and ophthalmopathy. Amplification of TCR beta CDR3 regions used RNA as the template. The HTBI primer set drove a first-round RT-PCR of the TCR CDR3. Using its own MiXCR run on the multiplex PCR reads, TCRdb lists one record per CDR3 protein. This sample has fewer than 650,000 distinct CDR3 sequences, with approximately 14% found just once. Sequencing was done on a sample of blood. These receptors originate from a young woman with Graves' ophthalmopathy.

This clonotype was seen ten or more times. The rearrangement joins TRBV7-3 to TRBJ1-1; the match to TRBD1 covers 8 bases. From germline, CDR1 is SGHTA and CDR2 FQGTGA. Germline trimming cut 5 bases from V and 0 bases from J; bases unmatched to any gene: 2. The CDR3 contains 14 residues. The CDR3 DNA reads TGTGCCAGCAGCGGACAGGGTCTGAACACTGAAGCTTTCTTT. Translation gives CASSGQGLNTEAFF.

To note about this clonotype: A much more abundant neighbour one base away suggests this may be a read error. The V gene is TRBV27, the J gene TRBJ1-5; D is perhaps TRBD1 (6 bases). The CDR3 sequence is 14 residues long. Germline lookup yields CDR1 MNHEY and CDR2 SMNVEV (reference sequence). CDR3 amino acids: CASSSGTSNQSQHF. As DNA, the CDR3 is TGTGCCAGCAGCTCCGGGACATCTAATCAGTCCCAGCATTTT.

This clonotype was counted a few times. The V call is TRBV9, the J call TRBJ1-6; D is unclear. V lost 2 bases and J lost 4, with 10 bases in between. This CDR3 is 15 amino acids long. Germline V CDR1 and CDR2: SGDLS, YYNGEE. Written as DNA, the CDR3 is TGTGCCAGCAGCGTTGGAGGTGGGTATAATTCACCCCTCCACTTT. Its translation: CASSVGGGYNSPLHF.

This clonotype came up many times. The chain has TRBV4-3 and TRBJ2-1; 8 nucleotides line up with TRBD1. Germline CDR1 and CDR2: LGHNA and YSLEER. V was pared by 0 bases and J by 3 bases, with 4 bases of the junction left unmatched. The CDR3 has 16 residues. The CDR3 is CASSQDVQGGYNEQFF. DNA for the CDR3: TGCGCCAGCAGCCAAGATGTACAGGGGGGCTACAATGAGCAGTTCTTC.

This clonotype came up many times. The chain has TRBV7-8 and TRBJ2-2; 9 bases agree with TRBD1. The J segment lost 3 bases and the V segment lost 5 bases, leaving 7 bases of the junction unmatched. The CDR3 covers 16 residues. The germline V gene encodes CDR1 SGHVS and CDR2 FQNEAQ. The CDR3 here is CASSAKQGAYTGELFF. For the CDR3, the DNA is TGTGCCAGCAGCGCCAAACAGGGGGCCTACACCGGGGAGCTGTTTTTT.

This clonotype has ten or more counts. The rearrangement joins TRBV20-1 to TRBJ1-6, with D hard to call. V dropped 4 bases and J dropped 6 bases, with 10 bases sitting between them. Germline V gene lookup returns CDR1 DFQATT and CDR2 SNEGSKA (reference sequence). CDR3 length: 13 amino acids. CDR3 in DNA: TGCAGTGCTAACTCTTTCTTTAATTCACCCCTCCACTTT. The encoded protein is CSANSFFNSPLHF.

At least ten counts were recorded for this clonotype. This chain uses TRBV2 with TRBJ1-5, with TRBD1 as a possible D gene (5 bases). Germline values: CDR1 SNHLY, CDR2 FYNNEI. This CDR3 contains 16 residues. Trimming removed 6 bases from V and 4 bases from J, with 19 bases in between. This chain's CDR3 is CASRAPGRNLNQPQHF. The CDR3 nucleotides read TGTGCCAGCAGAGCTCCGGGACGCAACTTGAATCAGCCCCAGCATTTT.

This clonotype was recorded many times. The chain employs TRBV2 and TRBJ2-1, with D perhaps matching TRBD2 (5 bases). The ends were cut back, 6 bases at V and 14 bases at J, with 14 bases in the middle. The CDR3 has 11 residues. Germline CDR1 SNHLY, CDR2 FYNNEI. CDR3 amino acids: CASRAGILEFF. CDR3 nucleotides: TGTGCCAGCAGGGCCGGGATACTGGAGTTCTTC.

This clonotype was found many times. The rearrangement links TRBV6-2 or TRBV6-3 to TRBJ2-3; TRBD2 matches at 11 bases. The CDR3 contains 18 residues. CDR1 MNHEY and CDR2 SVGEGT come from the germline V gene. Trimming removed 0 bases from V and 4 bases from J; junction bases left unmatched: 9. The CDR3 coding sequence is TGTGCCAGCAGTTACTCACCACTAGCGGGAGTGTGGGCAGATACGCAGTATTTT. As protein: CASSYSPLAGVWADTQYF.

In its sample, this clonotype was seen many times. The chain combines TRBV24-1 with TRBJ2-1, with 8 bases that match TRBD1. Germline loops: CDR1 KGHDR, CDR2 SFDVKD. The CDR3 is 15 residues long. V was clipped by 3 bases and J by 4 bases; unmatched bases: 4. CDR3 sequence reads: CATSDDRGQYNEQFF. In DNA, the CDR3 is TGTGCCACCAGTGATGACAGGGGCCAATACAATGAGCAGTTCTTC.

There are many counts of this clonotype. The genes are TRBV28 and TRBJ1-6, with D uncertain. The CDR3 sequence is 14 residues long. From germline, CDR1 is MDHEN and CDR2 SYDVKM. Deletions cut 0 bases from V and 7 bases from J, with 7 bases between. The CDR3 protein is CASSLWTGNSPLHF. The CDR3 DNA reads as TGTGCCAGCAGTTTATGGACGGGAAATTCACCCCTCCACTTT.

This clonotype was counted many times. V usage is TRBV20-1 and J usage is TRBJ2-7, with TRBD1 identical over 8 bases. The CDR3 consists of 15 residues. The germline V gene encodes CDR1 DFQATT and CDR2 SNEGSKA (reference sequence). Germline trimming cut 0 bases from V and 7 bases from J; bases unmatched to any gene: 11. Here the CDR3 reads CSARDRGRGPREQYF. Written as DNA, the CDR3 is TGCAGTGCTAGAGATCGAGGCAGGGGGCCCAGGGAGCAGTACTTC.

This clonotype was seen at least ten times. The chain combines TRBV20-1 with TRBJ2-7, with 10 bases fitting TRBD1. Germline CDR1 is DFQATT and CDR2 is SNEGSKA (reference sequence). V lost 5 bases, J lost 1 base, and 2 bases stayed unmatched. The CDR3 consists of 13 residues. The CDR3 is CSAAGQGSYEQYF. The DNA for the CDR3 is TGCAGTGCTGCGGGACAGGGGTCCTACGAGCAGTACTTC.

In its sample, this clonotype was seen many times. The CDR3 DNA is TGTGCCTGGAGAAAAGGATGGACTAGCGGGTATACAGATACGCAGTATTTT. Protein: CAWRKGWTSGYTDTQYF. This chain links TRBV30 with TRBJ2-3, with TRBD2 matching 11 bases. Germline CDR1 is GTSNPN and CDR2 is SVGIG (reference sequence). V shed 3 bases and J 3 bases; nucleotides not matched to a gene: 11. The CDR3 is made up of 17 amino acids.

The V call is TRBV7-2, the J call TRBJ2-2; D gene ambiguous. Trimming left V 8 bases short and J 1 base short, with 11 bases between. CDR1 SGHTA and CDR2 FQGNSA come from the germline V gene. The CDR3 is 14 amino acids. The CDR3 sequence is CASGLSLNTGELFF. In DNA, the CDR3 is TGTGCCAGCGGATTAAGTTTGAACACCGGGGAGCTGTTTTTT.

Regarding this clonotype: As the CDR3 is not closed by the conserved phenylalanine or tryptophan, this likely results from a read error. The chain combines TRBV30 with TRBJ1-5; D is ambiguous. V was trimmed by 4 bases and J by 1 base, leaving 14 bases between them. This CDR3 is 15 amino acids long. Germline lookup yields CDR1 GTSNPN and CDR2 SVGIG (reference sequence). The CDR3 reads CAWTSRSESNQPQHS. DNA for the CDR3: TGTGCCTGGACCTCACGGTCGGAAAGCAATCAGCCCCAGCATTCT.

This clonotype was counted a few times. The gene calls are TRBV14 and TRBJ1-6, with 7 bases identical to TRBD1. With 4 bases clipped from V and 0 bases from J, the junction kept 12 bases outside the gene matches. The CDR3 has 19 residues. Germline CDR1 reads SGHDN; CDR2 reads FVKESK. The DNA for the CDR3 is TGTGCCAGCAGCCCCATGGGGGGGACAGACAGCTCCTATAATTCACCCCTCCACTTT. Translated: CASSPMGGTDSSYNSPLHF.

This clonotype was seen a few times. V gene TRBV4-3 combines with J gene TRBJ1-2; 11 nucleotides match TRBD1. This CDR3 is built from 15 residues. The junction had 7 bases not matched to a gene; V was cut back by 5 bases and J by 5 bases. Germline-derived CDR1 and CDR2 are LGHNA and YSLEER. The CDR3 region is CASSAGTGGFYGYTF. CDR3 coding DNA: TGCGCCAGCAGCGCCGGGACAGGGGGATTTTATGGCTACACCTTC.

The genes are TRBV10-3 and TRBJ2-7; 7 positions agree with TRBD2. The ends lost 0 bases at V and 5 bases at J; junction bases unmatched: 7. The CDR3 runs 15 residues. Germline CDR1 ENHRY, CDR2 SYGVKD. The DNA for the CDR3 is TGTGCCATCAGTGAGTCTGGCGGGAGAGGGGACGAGCAGTACTTC. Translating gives CAISESGGRGDEQYF.

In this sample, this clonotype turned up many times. The CDR3 spells CASSLLDRDSEFF. For the CDR3, the DNA is TGTGCCAGCAGCTTGCTCGACAGGGATTCTGAGTTCTTC. The chain combines TRBV5-6 with TRBJ2-1; 7 nucleotides agree with TRBD1. CDR1 SGHDT and CDR2 YYEEEE come from the germline V gene. This CDR3 spans 13 amino acids. V lost 1 base, J lost 14 bases, and 9 bases stayed unmatched.

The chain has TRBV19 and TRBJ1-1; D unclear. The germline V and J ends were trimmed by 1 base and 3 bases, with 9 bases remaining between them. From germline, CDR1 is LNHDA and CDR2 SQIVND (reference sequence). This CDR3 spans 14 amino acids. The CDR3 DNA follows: TGTGCCAGTAGTATAGGAACGACGTACACTGAAGCTTTCTTT. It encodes CASSIGTTYTEAFF. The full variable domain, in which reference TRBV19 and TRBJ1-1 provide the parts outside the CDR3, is DGGITQSPKYLFRKEGQNVTLSCEQNLNHDAMYWYRQDPGQGLRLIYYSQIVNDFQKGDIAEGYSVSREKKESFPLTVTSAQKNPTAFYLCASSIGTTYTEAFFGQGTRLTVV.

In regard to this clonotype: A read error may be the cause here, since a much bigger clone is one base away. The CDR3 loop reads CASSLGAVIQEAQYF. In DNA, the CDR3 is TGCGCCAGCAGCTTGGGGGCAGTGATCCAAGAGGCCCAGTACTTC. The chain recombines TRBV5-1 with TRBJ2-5; D call uncertain. The CDR3 covers 15 residues. Germline CDR1 reads SGHRS; CDR2 reads YFSETQ.

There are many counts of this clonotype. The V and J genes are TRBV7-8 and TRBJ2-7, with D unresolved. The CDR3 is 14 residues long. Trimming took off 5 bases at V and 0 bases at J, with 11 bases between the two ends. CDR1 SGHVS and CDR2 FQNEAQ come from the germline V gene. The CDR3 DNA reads TGTGCCAGCAGCAACCCTCATCGCTCCTACGAGCAGTACTTC. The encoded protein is CASSNPHRSYEQYF.

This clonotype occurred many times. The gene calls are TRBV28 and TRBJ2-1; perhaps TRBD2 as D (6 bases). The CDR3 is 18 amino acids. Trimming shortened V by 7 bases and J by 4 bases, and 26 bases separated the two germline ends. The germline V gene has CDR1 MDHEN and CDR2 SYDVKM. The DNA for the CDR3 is TGTGCCAGCAAGGGTTGGGGGGTATGGCGGGCGCTTTACAATGAGCAGTTCTTC. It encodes CASKGWGVWRALYNEQFF.

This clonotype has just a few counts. Written as DNA, the CDR3 is TGTGCCAGCAGCTCCAGGGAACGCAATCAGCCCCAGCATTTT. It specifies CASSSRERNQPQHF. This chain links TRBV28 with TRBJ1-5; possible D gene TRBD1, 5 bases. In germline, CDR1 is MDHEN, CDR2 SYDVKM. V was clipped by 6 bases and J by 2 bases, with 11 bases between them. This CDR3 spans 14 amino acids.